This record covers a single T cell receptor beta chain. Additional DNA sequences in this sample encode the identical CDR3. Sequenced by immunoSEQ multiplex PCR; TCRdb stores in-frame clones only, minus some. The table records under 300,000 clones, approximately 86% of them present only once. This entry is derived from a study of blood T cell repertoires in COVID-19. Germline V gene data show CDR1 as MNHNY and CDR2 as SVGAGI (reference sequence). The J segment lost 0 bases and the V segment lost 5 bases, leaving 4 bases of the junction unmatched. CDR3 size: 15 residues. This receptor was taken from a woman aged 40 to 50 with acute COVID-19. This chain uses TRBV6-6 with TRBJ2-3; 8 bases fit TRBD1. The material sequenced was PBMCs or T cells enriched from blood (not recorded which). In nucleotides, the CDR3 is TGTGCCAGCAGTCCAGGGGGCCTAAGCACAGATACGCAGTATTTT. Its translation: CASSPGGLSTDTQYF.